The 28 T cell receptor beta chains listed next were all sequenced from one sample in a study of T cell responses to AZD1222 COVID-19 vaccine. The table came from immunoSEQ multiplex PCR; TCRdb's copy has only in-frame clones and leaves some out. The data show 140,000 to 150,000 clones, roughly four fifths seen once. Material: peripheral blood, obtained on day 0 of MenACWY control vaccination. These receptors were obtained from an adult in good health.

This clone is a singleton in its sample. The chain combines TRBV11-3 with TRBJ2-1; D possibly matches TRBD1 or TRBD2 (5 bases each). CDR1 SGHNT and CDR2 YENEEA come from the germline V gene. The CDR3 is 15 residues long. The V and J ends lost 2 bases and 2 bases respectively, with 10 bases between them. The DNA for the CDR3 is TGTGCCAGCAGCTTACGAGGGGCTCCCTACAATGAGCAGTTCTTC. This codes for CASSLRGAPYNEQFF.

This chain connects TRBV10-3 to TRBJ2-1; TRBD1 or TRBD2 may be the D gene (5 bases each). The CDR3 extends over 13 amino acids. Trimming took 8 bases from V and 5 from J, leaving 13 bases between them. Germline CDR1 reads ENHRY; CDR2 reads SYGVKD. The DNA for the CDR3 is TGTGCCATCCGGGACGGTGGAGACAATGAGCAGTTCTTC. Amino acid sequence: CAIRDGGDNEQFF.

The gene calls are TRBV13 and TRBJ2-1; no firm D call. This CDR3 is built from 15 residues. V shed 0 bases and J shed 2 bases, with 8 bases lying between them. Germline values: CDR1 PRHDT, CDR2 FYEKMQ (reference sequence). In DNA form, the CDR3 reads TGTGCCAGCAGCTTAGGGGGGAACCCCTACAATGAGCAGTTCTTC. The encoded protein is CASSLGGNPYNEQFF. The full variable domain, with the rest looked up from reference TRBV13 and TRBJ2-1, is AAGVIQSPRHLIKEKRETATLKCYPIPRHDTVYWYQQGPGQDPQFLISFYEKMQSDKGSIPDRFSAQQFSDYHSELNMSSLELGDSALYFCASSLGGNPYNEQFFGPGTRLTVL.

CDR3 DNA sequence: TGTGCCAGCAGCTTTAGGCCGGGCGAGCAGTACTTC. This encodes CASSFRPGEQYF. The chain carries TRBV13 and TRBJ2-7; D ambiguous. This CDR3 spans 12 amino acids. Germline-derived CDR1 and CDR2 are PRHDT and FYEKMQ (reference sequence). V lost 3 bases, J lost 6 bases, and 9 bases lay in between.

The chain is built from TRBV27 and TRBJ1-1, with D possibly matching TRBD1 (5 bases). V shed 5 bases and J shed 1 base, with 11 bases lying between them. Germline V gene data show CDR1 as MNHEY and CDR2 as SMNVEV (reference sequence). The CDR3 contains 14 residues. CDR3 sequence reads: CASSVGGSNTEAFF. DNA of the CDR3: TGTGCCAGCAGTGTCGGGGGGTCGAACACTGAAGCTTTCTTT.

The rearrangement links TRBV10-2 to TRBJ2-1, with 8 bases aligning to TRBD2. This CDR3 is built from 15 residues. The J segment lost 4 bases and the V segment lost 3 bases, leaving 5 bases of the junction unmatched. Per germline, CDR1 WSHSY and CDR2 SAAADI. For the CDR3, the DNA is TGCGCCAGCAGTGATGTAGCGGGGAGTTACAATGAGCAGTTCTTC. This gives the protein CASSDVAGSYNEQFF.

The V and J genes are TRBV7-2 and TRBJ1-6; a weak D match, TRBD1 (5 bases). Between the trimmed V and J ends, which lost 6 bases and 0 bases, there was a span of 12 bases. The germline V gene has CDR1 SGHTA and CDR2 FQGNSA. CDR3 length: 16 amino acids. The CDR3 is CASRRGRSSYNSPLHF. In DNA, the CDR3 is TGTGCCAGCAGGCGGGGCAGAAGCTCCTATAATTCACCCCTCCACTTT.

The chain combines TRBV27 with TRBJ2-7; 11 bases line up with TRBD1. CDR1 and CDR2 (germline): MNHEY, SMNVEV (reference sequence). V lost 6 bases, J lost 0 bases, and 7 bases stayed unmatched. The CDR3 has 16 residues. The CDR3 DNA sequence: TGTGCCAGCAGCCCCTACGGGACAGGGGGCTCCTACGAGCAGTACTTC. As protein: CASSPYGTGGSYEQYF.

The gene calls are TRBV19 and TRBJ2-2; TRBD1 matches 8 bases. The CDR3 totals 15 residues. The junction had 2 bases not matched to a gene; V was cut back by 1 base and J by 4 bases. Per the germline V gene, CDR1 is LNHDA and CDR2 is SQIVND (reference sequence). The CDR3 coding sequence is TGTGCCAGTAGTATAGGGGGACAGGCCACCGGGGAGCTGTTTTTT. Amino acids: CASSIGGQATGELFF.

The V call is TRBV18, the J call TRBJ1-4, with TRBD1 identical over 8 bases. Germline V CDR1 and CDR2: KGHSH, LQKENI. This CDR3 has 14 amino acids. V lost 3 bases to trimming and J lost 8 bases; unmatched junction nucleotides: 5. CDR3 sequence: CASSPDRGREKLFF. The CDR3 coding sequence is TGTGCCAGCTCACCCGACAGGGGTCGAGAAAAACTGTTTTTT.

This chain links TRBV5-8 with TRBJ2-2, with D maybe TRBD1 (6 bases). The ends were cut back, 1 base at V and 0 bases at J, with 10 bases in the middle. The CDR3 has 16 amino acids. Per the germline V gene, CDR1 is SGHTS and CDR2 is YDEGEE. The CDR3 here is CASSLIGTTNTGELFF. Written as DNA, the CDR3 is TGTGCCAGCAGCTTGATTGGGACAACGAACACCGGGGAGCTGTTTTTT.

The rearrangement joins TRBV6-2 or TRBV6-3 to TRBJ1-2; 12 positions agree with TRBD1. Trimming removed 6 bases from V and 8 bases from J; junction bases left unmatched: 13. The length of the CDR3 is 16 residues. Per the germline V gene, CDR1 is MNHEY and CDR2 is SVGEGT. CDR3 residues: CASSPPPGQGAWGYTF. The CDR3 coding sequence is TGTGCCAGCAGCCCTCCCCCGGGACAGGGGGCTTGGGGCTACACCTTC.

The rearrangement joins TRBV4-1 to TRBJ2-7; D is possibly TRBD1 (6 bases). The V and J ends lost 0 bases and 11 bases respectively, with 17 bases between them. The length of the CDR3 is 14 residues. CDR1 is MGHRA and CDR2 is YSYEKL in the germline V gene. CDR3 bases: TGCGCCAGCAGCCAAGACCAACAGGGTACGGCGGAGTACTTC. Translation gives CASSQDQQGTAEYF.

The J gene is TRBJ1-1, the V gene TRBV3-1 (or the pseudogene TRBV3-2), with no clear D. Looked up from germline, CDR1 is LGHDT and CDR2 is YNNKEL (reference sequence). The V and J ends lost 1 base and 7 bases respectively, with 10 bases between them. The CDR3 sequence is 13 residues long. The chain's CDR3 is CASSQVRRSEAFF. For the CDR3, the DNA is TGTGCCAGCAGCCAAGTTCGGCGGAGTGAAGCTTTCTTT.

In this sample, this clone turned up once. J is TRBJ1-6 and V is TRBV6-5; D is possibly TRBD1 (5 bases). The V gene's germline CDR1 is MNHEY and CDR2 SVGAGI. The CDR3 sequence is 12 residues long. Trimming pared 8 bases from V and 8 bases from J, leaving 10 bases between. The DNA of the CDR3 is TGTGCCAGCGGCAGGGATGATTCACCCCTCCACTTT. It encodes CASGRDDSPLHF.

The gene calls are TRBV7-2 and TRBJ2-3; the match to TRBD1 covers 7 bases. CDR1 is SGHTA, CDR2 FQGNSA, per germline. The CDR3 consists of 19 residues. Trimming removed 2 bases from V and 2 bases from J; junction bases left unmatched: 16. CDR3 sequence reads: CASSLSPLSGQSITDTQYF. The CDR3 nucleotides read TGTGCCAGCAGCTTATCCCCCCTTTCGGGACAGAGTATCACAGATACGCAGTATTTT.

The V gene is TRBV20-1, the J gene TRBJ1-2; unclear D gene. This CDR3 is 11 amino acids long. Germline V gene lookup returns CDR1 DFQATT and CDR2 SNEGSKA (reference sequence). V lost 7 bases and J 8 bases, leaving 14 bases between the germline ends. The CDR3 protein is CSGLLGLGYTF. The CDR3 region has the DNA TGCAGTGGACTCCTCGGGTTGGGCTACACCTTC.

The chain combines TRBV2 with TRBJ1-5; no firm D call. Trimming removed 4 bases at V and 1 base at J, with 11 bases between. The CDR3 runs to 15 residues. Germline loops: CDR1 SNHLY, CDR2 FYNNEI. The CDR3: CASSGPRGSNQPQHF. In DNA form, the CDR3 reads TGTGCCAGCAGTGGACCCCGTGGGAGCAATCAGCCCCAGCATTTT. Full variable domain (rest looked up from reference TRBV2 and TRBJ1-5): EPEVTQTPSHQVTQMGQEVILRCVPISNHLYFYWYRQILGQKVEFLVSFYNNEISEKSEIFDDQFSVERPDGSNFTLKIRSTKLEDSAMYFCASSGPRGSNQPQHFGDGTRLSIL.

The V and J genes are TRBV9 and TRBJ1-2, with 7 bases lining up with TRBD1. This CDR3 region has 16 residues. Germline lookup yields CDR1 SGDLS and CDR2 YYNGEE. Trimming removed 2 bases from V and 1 base from J; junction bases left unmatched: 8. CDR3 loop: CASSVDRDSLNYGYTF. The CDR3 DNA reads as TGTGCCAGCAGCGTGGATCGGGACAGCCTTAACTATGGCTACACCTTC.

The rearrangement links TRBV7-6 to TRBJ1-6; D not resolved. The CDR3 spans 17 residues. The germline V gene encodes CDR1 SGHVS and CDR2 FNYEAQ. Trimming pared 1 base from V and 0 bases from J, leaving 10 bases between. For the CDR3, the DNA is TGTGCCAGCAGCTTAGGTGCGGTAGGCTCCTATAATTCACCCCTCCACTTT. Amino acid sequence: CASSLGAVGSYNSPLHF.

The J gene is TRBJ2-5, the V gene TRBV5-1; no definite D call. Trimming stripped 3 bases from V and 2 bases from J, with 14 bases between. Per germline, CDR1 SGHRS and CDR2 YFSETQ. This CDR3 is built from 15 residues. CDR3 sequence reads: CASSSGSSKQETQYF. The CDR3 DNA follows: TGCGCCAGCAGCTCAGGAAGCAGCAAACAAGAGACCCAGTACTTC.

The V gene is TRBV19, the J gene TRBJ2-7; D call uncertain. Trimming took off 3 bases at V and 0 bases at J, with 12 bases between the two ends. The CDR3 totals 15 residues. In germline, CDR1 is LNHDA, CDR2 SQIVND (reference sequence). The CDR3, as DNA: TGTGCCAGTAGTATCGGCCCCGGACCCTCCTACGAGCAGTACGTC. This gives the protein CASSIGPGPSYEQYV.

The J gene is TRBJ1-5, the V gene TRBV20-1, with D unclear. The V end was cut by 3 bases, the J end by 3 bases, with 9 bases between. CDR1 and CDR2 from the germline V gene are DFQATT and SNEGSKA (reference sequence). The CDR3 has 13 amino acids. The chain's CDR3 is CSASPGVNQPQHF. Written as DNA, the CDR3 is TGCAGTGCTAGTCCGGGAGTCAATCAGCCCCAGCATTTT.

The chain employs TRBV5-1 and TRBJ2-5; D is uncertain. The CDR3 runs 13 residues. Germline V gene sequence: CDR1 SGHRS, CDR2 YFSETQ. Deletions cut 0 bases from V and 0 bases from J, with 3 bases between. In DNA form, the CDR3 reads TGCGCCAGCAGCTTGGCACACCAAGAGACCCAGTACTTC. Translating it yields CASSLAHQETQYF.

The chain employs TRBV6-5 and TRBJ1-6, with 7 nucleotides matching TRBD1. V gave up 6 bases and J gave up 8 bases; unmatched junction bases: 4. CDR3 length: 13 amino acids. CDR1 MNHEY and CDR2 SVGAGI come from the germline V gene. Here the CDR3 reads CASRWTGDSPLHF. The CDR3 nucleotides are TGTGCCAGCAGATGGACAGGAGATTCACCCCTCCACTTT.

The chain recombines TRBV7-3 with TRBJ2-2, with D unresolved. The CDR3 extends over 12 amino acids. V lost 4 bases, J lost 6 bases, and 6 bases lay in between. Germline CDR1 is SGHTA and CDR2 is FQGTGA. The chain's CDR3 is CASSSPSGELFF. DNA for the CDR3: TGTGCCAGCAGCTCACCCTCCGGGGAGCTGTTTTTT.

The chain links TRBV9 to TRBJ2-3; D is perhaps TRBD2 (6 bases). Trimming pared 3 bases from V and 0 bases from J, leaving 14 bases between. This CDR3 is 16 amino acids long. The V gene's germline CDR1 is SGDLS and CDR2 YYNGEE. The CDR3 is CASSEEGGESTDTQYF. The CDR3 region has the DNA TGTGCCAGCAGCGAAGAAGGAGGGGAAAGCACAGATACGCAGTATTTT. Full variable domain (remainder filled in from reference TRBV9 and TRBJ2-3): DSGVTQTPKHLITATGQRVTLRCSPRSGDLSVYWYQQSLDQGLQFLIQYYNGEERAKGNILERFSAQQFPDLHSELNLSSLELGDSALYFCASSEEGGESTDTQYFGPGTRLTVL.

The V call is TRBV2, the J call TRBJ1-6; TRBD1 matches at 7 bases. Per the germline V gene, CDR1 is SNHLY and CDR2 is FYNNEI. Trimming removed 8 bases from V and 7 bases from J; junction bases left unmatched: 5. CDR3 length: 13 residues. CDR3 sequence: CASGDRFNSPLHF. The CDR3 DNA reads as TGTGCCAGCGGGGACAGATTCAATTCACCCCTCCACTTT.